This T cell receptor (beta chain) is drawn from a study of identical twins (TCRdb year 2016). In the study overall: To test whether fetal clonotypes persist, this study deep-sequenced TCR alpha and beta repertoires from monozygotic twins, from unrelated adults of various ages, and from cord blood. To rule out contamination, replicate twin experiments were performed at different times with different library preparation protocols.

V is reduced by 4 bases and J by 3 bases, leaving a spacing of 4 bases between them. Including the terminal cysteine and phenylalanine, the CDR3 comprises 11 residues. Only the CDR3 DNA is retained, 33 bases long and in frame from the first base. CDR1 and CDR2, looked up from the germline V gene, are ENHRY and SYGVKD. The library was obtained by 5' RACE. The sequencer listed for this sample is Illumina HiSeq 2000. Template switching added a universal primer binding site, and the final cDNA carried a unique molecular identifier that allowed TCR cDNA molecules to be counted accurately. Specific primers in the conserved constant-segment region were used to synthesize first-strand cDNA for the TCR alpha and beta chains. Each cDNA library was double barcoded, with a SMART-Mk sample barcode plus Illumina barcodes, to control for contamination. TruSeq adapter sequences along with Illumina sample barcodes were introduced in two successive PCR steps. The TCR alpha and beta cDNA libraries were sequenced on the Illumina HiSeq platform using custom primers. As for how the authors treated the data: Unique molecular identifiers were extracted from raw reads with MiGEC, and CDR3 positions were determined with MiXCR. Recombination models were inferred per individual with the repgenHMM and IGoR tools using an EM algorithm. Shared clonotypes were analyzed with the tcR package in R, and sharing was normalized by the product of cloneset sizes. To study raw recombination without the effects of thymic and clonal selection, out-of-frame nonproductive sequences were analyzed. TCRdb itself trimmed the public reads at Q25 with fastp, ran MiXCR and retained productive beta chains. Each entry is one CDR3 protein sequence, shown with its most common DNA and genes. The V and J calls follow TCRdb's processing rather than the paper's. The table for this sample lists roughly 280,000 distinct CDR3 sequences; roughly 9.8% of them were counted only once. The ten largest clones capture 5.5% to 9% of the sample.

About this clonotype itself: No antigen is known for it. Qualities for individual bases were not recorded, and no much larger clone is one base off.

The investigation overall reported the following: Compared with coincidental sharing between unrelated individuals, out-of-frame TCR alpha sequences shared between twins had an excess of sequences with low generation probability. Abundant cord blood beta clonotypes had fewer insertions, young adult naive repertoires showed a similar but weaker trend, and memory repertoires showed no such trend. Excess twin sharing in beta out-of-frame sequences was weaker because fewer shared sequences lowered the signal-to-noise ratio. Because the same donors could not be followed over many years, the conclusions depended on cross-sectional statistical analysis. Zero-insertion analyses could be partly confounded by invariant T cells such as MAIT and iNKT, although diverse VJ usage argued against such confounding for most clonotypes. In monozygotic twins, out-of-frame TCR alpha sharing was systematically underestimated by recombination models, although the models agreed with sharing between unrelated individuals.

Only healthy Caucasian donors were included. Three pairs of female monozygotic twins, all aged roughly 18 to 29 years, made up the twin cohort. Positive isolation kits from Invitrogen were used to isolate CD4+ and CD8+ T cell populations. These same data were also listed under a study on yellow fever vaccine responses in identical twins. The second source states: According to the authors, in identical twins the way T cells responded to vaccination appeared partly convergent and partly personalized. In identical twins, the study followed T cell clones that responded to the vaccine with precision.

Sequencing was carried out using CD8+ T cells sorted from blood. This clonotype was obtained from a young woman in good health. The chain is assembled from TRBV10-3 and TRBJ2-7; no D gene call is confident. The CDR3 here reads CAISGDYEQYF. The sequenced DNA is TGTGCCATCAGTGGGGACTACGAGCAGTACTTC.